This TCR beta chain was identified during a study of tissue T cells after allogeneic stem cell transplantation. This sample's time point: mouse harvest day 14 after allogeneic transplant. Tail vein injection delivered 10^7 T-cell-depleted bone marrow cells and 10^6 splenic CD5+ T cells. The V gene lost 2 bases and the J gene lost 2 bases, with 6 bases spanning the gap. The CDR3 is made up of 13 amino acids. Germline V gene sequence: CDR1 KGHPV, CDR2 FQNQEV (reference sequence). Sequencing of TCRbeta CDR3 at survey depth gave sequences and template counts. The data were produced by immunoSEQ multiplex PCR, yet TCRdb's version contains in-frame clones alone and is incomplete. The data hold roughly 530 clones, with 51% observed a single time. Comment on this clone: Gene names are mouse gene names. The read ends 1 residue before the CDR3 terminus; that terminus is restored from the germline J gene.

Sequencing was done on a sample of blood. The clonotype comes from a female BALB/c mouse given C57BL/6 T cells with graft-versus-host disease after an allogeneic hematopoietic cell transplant. The chain links TRBV26 to TRBJ1-2; D unresolved. The CDR3 bases that were read are TGTGCCAGCAGTCTGAAGCATAACTCCGACTACACC. Amino acids: CASSLKHNSDYT. The full CDR3 reads CASSLKHNSDYTF.